The 17 T cell receptor beta chains presented below share a single source sample, sequenced in a study of response to subunit inactivated influenza vaccine. MiXCR, run by TCRdb on the RT-PCR reads, gives a single entry per CDR3 protein. Altogether some 800,000 distinct CDR3 sequences are present, less than 25% being singletons, with the ten largest covering roughly 10%. The sequencing used PBMCs from blood, collected approximately 5 days after vaccination. These receptor sequences come from a man aged 45 to 65 who received an inactivated influenza vaccine.

This chain uses TRBV6-2 or TRBV6-3 with TRBJ2-1, with 9 bases matching TRBD1. V was clipped by 6 bases and J by 7 bases; unmatched bases: 4. The CDR3 consists of 13 residues. Looked up from germline, CDR1 is MNHEY and CDR2 is SVGEGT. CDR3 amino acids: CASRGQGRNEQFF. DNA for the CDR3: TGTGCCAGCAGGGGACAGGGTAGGAATGAGCAGTTCTTC.

There are a few counts of this clonotype. The chain carries TRBV4-3 and TRBJ2-3; 7 nucleotides line up with TRBD2. CDR3 length: 12 amino acids. The V gene end was trimmed by 4 bases and the J gene end by 10 bases; junction bases not matched to a gene: 5. Germline V gene sequence: CDR1 LGHNA, CDR2 YSLEER. CDR3 DNA: TGCGCCAGCAGCCTTGGGACTACCGCGCAGTATTTT. Residues: CASSLGTTAQYF.

Many counts were recorded for this clonotype. The J gene is TRBJ2-1, the V gene TRBV12-3 or TRBV12-4, with 10 bases matching TRBD2. This CDR3 comprises 15 residues. J gave up 7 bases and V 1 base, and 4 bases lay outside the gene matches. CDR3 in amino acids: CASSLGAGGVNEQFF. DNA for the CDR3: TGTGCCAGCAGTTTAGGAGCGGGAGGGGTGAATGAGCAGTTCTTC.

This clonotype was seen ten or more times. The J gene is TRBJ2-1, the V gene TRBV29-1; D is undetermined. This CDR3 spans 13 amino acids. The V and J ends lost 7 bases and 0 bases respectively, with 10 bases between them. The germline gives CDR1 SQVTM, CDR2 ANQGSEA. The CDR3 region is CSAGQSSYNEQFF. CDR3 coding DNA: TGCAGCGCGGGCCAAAGCTCCTACAATGAGCAGTTCTTC.

This chain links TRBV5-5 with TRBJ1-5, with unresolved D. CDR3 size: 14 residues. Germline V lookup: CDR1 SGHKS, CDR2 YYEKEE (reference sequence). The V and J ends lost 4 bases and 1 base respectively, with 9 bases between them. DNA of the CDR3: TGTGCCAGCAGCAGAATTCCGAGCAATCAGCCCCAGCATTTT. Protein sequence: CASSRIPSNQPQHF.

The V call is TRBV5-5, the J call TRBJ1-2; unclear D gene. With 0 bases removed from V and 3 bases from J, the gap between germline ends came to 9 bases. The germline gives CDR1 SGHKS, CDR2 YYEKEE (reference sequence). CDR3 size: 14 residues. The CDR3 sequence: CASSLVGKDYGYTF. CDR3 nucleotides: TGTGCCAGCAGCTTGGTCGGGAAGGACTATGGCTACACCTTC.

This chain joins TRBV5-5 and TRBJ2-5, with 7 positions matching TRBD2. Looked up from germline, CDR1 is SGHKS and CDR2 is YYEKEE (reference sequence). V shed 3 bases and J 4 bases; nucleotides not matched to a gene: 9. The CDR3 length is 15 residues. As DNA, the CDR3 is TGTGCCAGCAGCTCCTTGAGCGGGGACCGAGAGACCCAGTACTTC. Amino acids: CASSSLSGDRETQYF.

This clonotype was seen a handful of times. In DNA, the CDR3 is TGCAGCGTTGGGGGTAGACAAGAGACCCAGTACTTC. It specifies CSVGGRQETQYF. The chain carries TRBV29-1 and TRBJ2-5, with unresolved D. The CDR3 length is 12 residues. V dropped 4 bases and J dropped 2 bases, with 8 bases sitting between them. Germline-derived CDR1 and CDR2 are SQVTM and ANQGSEA.

The chain recombines TRBV30 with TRBJ2-3, with D possibly matching TRBD1 (5 bases). The CDR3 extends over 11 amino acids. The germline V and J ends were trimmed by 5 bases and 5 bases, with 8 bases remaining between them. Germline values: CDR1 GTSNPN, CDR2 SVGIG (reference sequence). The CDR3 is CAWRQLDTQYF. The CDR3 DNA sequence: TGTGCCTGGCGACAGCTAGATACGCAGTATTTT. The full variable domain, with the rest looked up from reference TRBV30 and TRBJ2-3, is SQTIHQWPATLVQPVGSPLSLECTVEGTSNPNLYWYRQAAGRGLQLLFYSVGIGQISSEVPQNLSASRPQDRQFILSSKKLLLSDSGFYLCAWRQLDTQYFGPGTRLTVL.

This clonotype was counted at least ten times. V and J are TRBV9 and TRBJ2-5; 8 bases map to TRBD2. V was pared by 5 bases and J by 4 bases, with 16 bases of the junction left unmatched. The CDR3 length is 17 residues. Germline CDR1 SGDLS, CDR2 YYNGEE. The CDR3 region is CASSQSGSPQTRETQYF. The CDR3 nucleotides are TGTGCCAGCAGTCAAAGCGGGAGCCCCCAAACGAGAGAGACCCAGTACTTC.

This clonotype was counted between two and nine times. The chain links TRBV20-1 to TRBJ2-3; D is perhaps TRBD2 (5 bases). This CDR3 has 14 amino acids. Germline V gene lookup returns CDR1 DFQATT and CDR2 SNEGSKA (reference sequence). V shed 5 bases and J shed 2 bases, with 14 bases lying between them. The CDR3 DNA follows: TGCAGTGCTGCTCTGGGGAGAGTCACAGATACGCAGTATTTT. Translating it yields CSAALGRVTDTQYF.

V usage is TRBV7-9 and J usage is TRBJ2-7; perhaps TRBD1 as D (5 bases). Germline V CDR1 and CDR2: SEHNR, FQNEAQ (reference sequence). This CDR3 region has 14 residues. V was pared by 1 base and J by 7 bases, with 14 bases between. Here the CDR3 reads CASSLGARAREQYF. The CDR3 nucleotides are TGTGCCAGCAGCTTAGGAGCCAGGGCAAGGGAGCAGTACTTC. Looking up the rest from reference TRBV7-9 and TRBJ2-7 gives the full variable domain: DTGVSQNPRHKITKRGQNVTFRCDPISEHNRLYWYRQTLGQGPEFLTYFQNEAQLEKSRLLSDRFSAERPKGSFSTLEIQRTEQGDSAMYLCASSLGARAREQYFGPGTRLTVT.

The rearrangement links TRBV20-1 to TRBJ1-6, with 8 bases lining up with TRBD1. Germline loops: CDR1 DFQATT, CDR2 SNEGSKA (reference sequence). The ends lost 5 bases at V and 7 bases at J; junction bases unmatched: 10. This CDR3 region has 15 residues. CDR3 bases: TGCAGTGCTCAGAGTAGGACAGGGACGAATTCACCCCTCCACTTT. Its translation is CSAQSRTGTNSPLHF.

A word on this clonotype: This sequence may be a read error, since a much larger clone differs from it by one base. This sequence joins TRBV20-1 and TRBJ1-5, with D hard to call. CDR1 and CDR2 from the germline V gene are DFQATT and SNEGSKA (reference sequence). The CDR3 covers 14 residues. Between the trimmed V and J ends, which lost 0 bases and 3 bases, there was a span of 9 bases. The CDR3 nucleotides are TGCAGTGCTAGAGATCTAGAGGTCAATCAGCCCCAGCATTTT. Translation: CSARDLEVNQPQHF.

The gene calls are TRBV5-1 and TRBJ1-4; no firm D call. V dropped 4 bases and J dropped 7 bases, with 20 bases sitting between them. The CDR3 runs 16 residues. CDR1 is SGHRS and CDR2 is YFSETQ in the germline V gene. CDR3 DNA: TGCGCCAGCAGCACCTCGGTTCCAGGAACTGGTGAAAAACTGTTTTTT. Translated: CASSTSVPGTGEKLFF.

The chain joins TRBV4-2 to TRBJ2-5; D is unclear. This CDR3 contains 13 residues. V was pared by 3 bases and J by 5 bases, with 10 bases between. The germline V gene has CDR1 LGHNA and CDR2 YNFKEQ. CDR3 in DNA: TGTGCCAGCAGCCAGGCTTTGCTTGAGACCCAGTACTTC. Protein product: CASSQALLETQYF.

This clonotype was found a few times. This chain connects TRBV29-1 to TRBJ2-1; a possible D gene is TRBD2 (6 bases). V shed 3 bases and J shed 5 bases, with 17 bases lying between them. The CDR3 is 15 residues long. Germline CDR1 is SQVTM and CDR2 is ANQGSEA. The CDR3 reads CSVETDWGVNNEQFF. The DNA of the CDR3 is TGCAGCGTTGAGACGGATTGGGGGGTCAACAATGAGCAGTTCTTC.